The present T cell receptor (beta chain) was sequenced within a study of shared clonotypes between healthy human individuals. Across the whole study: Contributing individuals were two females and three males aged 18 to 49.

About this clone itself: What it binds is not known.

The V segment lost 4 bases and the J segment 4 bases; nucleotides outside the gene matches: 8. Per germline, CDR1 ENHRY and CDR2 SYGVKD. This CDR3 is built from 16 residues. It was CD45RO-negative cells, positively selected for CCR7, that made up naive CD8 cells, with terminally differentiated effector memory CD45RA+ cells excluded. Here immunoSEQ multiplex PCR was the method, and the copy in TCRdb shows in-frame clones only, minus some. Among about 2 million clones listed, approximately 94% were seen once. Study observations and caveats: Despite large depth, sorted-subset datasets appeared incompletely sequenced.

The rearrangement links TRBV10-3 to TRBJ2-2; 8 bases fit TRBD1. The material sequenced was naive CD8+ T cells sorted from blood. The sequence was collected from a man aged 18 to 29 in good health. CDR3 loop: CAISVTTGVRTGELFF. The CDR3 DNA reads as TGTGCCATCAGTGTAACGACAGGGGTTCGCACCGGGGAGCTGTTTTTT.